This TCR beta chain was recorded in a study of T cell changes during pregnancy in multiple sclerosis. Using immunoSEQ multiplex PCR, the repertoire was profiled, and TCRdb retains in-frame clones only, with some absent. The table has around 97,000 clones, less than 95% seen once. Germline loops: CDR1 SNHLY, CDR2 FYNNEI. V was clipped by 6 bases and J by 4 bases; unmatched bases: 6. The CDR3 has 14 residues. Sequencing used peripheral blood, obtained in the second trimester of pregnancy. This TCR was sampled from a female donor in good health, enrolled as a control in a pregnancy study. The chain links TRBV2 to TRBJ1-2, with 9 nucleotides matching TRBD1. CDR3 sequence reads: CASREKTGGYGYTF. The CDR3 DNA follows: TGTGCCAGCAGAGAGAAGACAGGGGGCTATGGCTACACCTTC.